Listed below are T cell receptor beta chains from one sample, sequenced in a study of control samples from healthy donors and cancer patients. Only in-frame clones appear in the TCRdb table, and some are missing; sequencing was by immunoSEQ multiplex PCR. This sample has 40,000 to 55,000 clones; approximately 70% occur once, and the top ten carry 17%. The material sequenced was formalin-fixed, paraffin-embedded tissue. All receptors come from a male donor with melanoma. CDR3s include the opening cysteine and the closing phenylalanine or tryptophan. A D gene is named only where the DNA matches it firmly. Expanded clones get a size class; other rows say once, few or many, or leave the size out.

>TRBV10-1|-|few|TRBJ2-2
CASSAFTGELFF
TGCGCCAGCAGTGCTTTCACCGGGGAGCTGTTTTTT
>TRBV15|TRBD1|-|TRBJ2-7
CATSRGTGNRGSYEQYF
TGTGCCACCAGCAGGGGGACAGGCAATAGGGGGTCCTACGAGCAGTACTTC
>TRBV21-1|-|once|TRBJ2-4
CASTSAAAALAKNIQYF
TGTGCCAGCACCTCTGCGGCCGCCGCCCTTGCCAAAAACATTCAGTACTTC
>TRBV6-6|TRBD1|once|TRBJ2-7
CASSLGTGFSYEQYF
TGTGCCAGCAGCCTCGGGACAGGCTTTTCCTACGAGCAGTACTTC
>TRBV24-1|-|-|TRBJ2-7
CATSVPHRVYEQYF
TGTGCCACCAGTGTTCCCCACAGGGTCTACGAGCAGTACTTC
>TRBV5-1|-|-|TRBJ2-3
CASSLPSYPTDTQYF
TGCGCCAGCAGCTTGCCGAGTTACCCCACAGATACGCAGTATTTT
>TRBV27|-|once|TRBJ2-1
CASSPSPRGGNNEQFF
TGTGCCAGCAGTCCGAGCCCTCGGGGCGGGAACAATGAGCAGTTCTTC
>TRBV30|-|-|TRBJ2-1
CAWSAVGASYNEQFF
TGTGCCTGGAGTGCCGTGGGAGCCTCCTACAATGAGCAGTTCTTC
>TRBV5-5|TRBD2|few|TRBJ2-5
CASSFSGSLQETQYF
TGTGCCAGCAGCTTCAGCGGGAGTCTCCAAGAGACCCAGTACTTC
>TRBV7-8|-|few|TRBJ2-5
CASSLAGHATGETQYF
TGTGCCAGCAGCTTAGCGGGACACGCGACCGGAGAGACCCAGTACTTC
>TRBV30|-|-|TRBJ1-3
CASDRSGNTIYF
TGTGCCTCCGACCGCTCTGGAAACACCATATATTTT
>TRBV19|TRBD2|few|TRBJ2-2
CASSMREGRGTGELFF
TGTGCCAGTAGTATGCGGGAGGGCCGGGGCACCGGGGAGCTGTTTTTT
>TRBV6-1|-|-|TRBJ1-5
CASSEERQPQHF
TGTGCCAGCAGTGAAGAACGTCAGCCCCAGCATTTT
>TRBV24-1|-|-|TRBJ1-4
CATSAGNNEKLFF
TGTGCCACCAGTGCCGGAAATAATGAAAAACTGTTTTTT
>TRBV29-1|-|once|TRBJ2-5
CSVDHQGRGETQYF
TGCAGCGTTGATCACCAGGGACGAGGGGAGACCCAGTACTTC
>TRBV5-1|-|-|TRBJ2-5
CASSPYLTIQETQYF
TGCGCCAGCAGCCCCTACCTCACTATTCAAGAGACCCAGTACTTC
>TRBV18|-|-|TRBJ2-5
CASSPSSAAETQYF
TGTGCCAGCTCACCGTCCTCGGCGGCGGAGACCCAGTACTTC
>TRBV4-2|-|-|TRBJ2-1
CASSQDGQRNIYNEQFF
TGTGCCAGCAGCCAAGATGGGCAGCGGAATATTTACAATGAGCAGTTCTTC
>TRBV7-2|TRBD2|-|TRBJ2-1
CASSLWLAGTEQFF
TGTGCCAGCAGCTTATGGCTAGCGGGGACTGAGCAGTTCTTC
>TRBV18|TRBD1|-|TRBJ2-7
CASSPSPTGSGSEQYF
TGTGCCAGCTCACCATCACCGACAGGGTCGGGGAGCGAGCAGTACTTC
>TRBV7-2|TRBD2|once|TRBJ2-5
CASSRTSGRAETQYF
TGTGCCAGCAGCCGGACTAGCGGGAGGGCGGAGACCCAGTACTTC
>TRBV11-1|TRBD1|once|TRBJ2-3
CASSLVRTGGPSAQYF
TGTGCCAGCAGCTTAGTACGGACAGGAGGCCCTTCTGCGCAGTATTTT
>TRBV2|-|-|TRBJ2-5
CASSPGTSQETQYF
TGTGCCAGCAGTCCCGGGACTTCACAAGAGACCCAGTACTTC
>TRBV5-1|-|few|TRBJ1-2
CASSSLEGTYGYTF
TGCGCCAGCAGCTCGCTCGAGGGGACCTATGGCTACACCTTC